The 25 T cell receptor beta chains below all came from one sample that was sequenced in a study of blood T cell repertoires in COVID-19. Measured with immunoSEQ multiplex PCR; TCRdb has only the in-frame clones, and not every one. The data contain roughly 200,000 clones, nearly 90% of them seen just once; the ten biggest clones take up 5.5% to 7%. Material for sequencing was peripheral blood. The receptors were gathered from a woman aged 40 to 50 who had recovered from COVID-19.

The sample holds one count of this clone. This rearrangement joins TRBV4-3 to TRBJ1-3; TRBD1 agrees at 7 bases. Germline trimming cut 0 bases from V and 5 bases from J; bases unmatched to any gene: 13. The CDR3 contains 18 residues. Germline V lookup: CDR1 LGHNA, CDR2 YSLEER. The CDR3 here is CASSQDHLQGVGRNTIYF. In nucleotides, the CDR3 is TGCGCCAGCAGCCAAGATCACCTCCAGGGGGTAGGGAGAAACACCATATATTTT.

The rearrangement joins TRBV5-1 to TRBJ1-5; TRBD1 aligns across 7 bases. Germline trimming cut 4 bases from V and 6 bases from J; bases unmatched to any gene: 7. Germline-derived CDR1 and CDR2 are SGHRS and YFSETQ. This CDR3 contains 14 residues. CDR3 coding DNA: TGCGCCAGCAGCCCCGGACAGGTATCTCAGCCCCAGCATTTT. Residues: CASSPGQVSQPQHF.

The chain is built from TRBV9 and TRBJ2-3, with 9 bases lining up with TRBD1. In germline, CDR1 is SGDLS, CDR2 YYNGEE. The CDR3 totals 15 residues. V gave up 4 bases and J gave up 3 bases; unmatched junction bases: 6. The CDR3 coding sequence is TGTGCCAGCAGCCGACAGGGGGGCTGGACAGATACGCAGTATTTT. Protein: CASSRQGGWTDTQYF.

The chain joins TRBV7-9 to TRBJ2-7, with 9 bases identical to TRBD1. The CDR3 is 14 amino acids. Losses at the gene ends were 5 bases for V and 7 bases for J; bases not matched to a gene: 9. Germline assignment: CDR1 SEHNR and CDR2 FQNEAQ (reference sequence). The CDR3 sequence is CASSLGQGIWEQYF. Written as DNA, the CDR3 is TGTGCCAGCAGCCTAGGACAGGGGATCTGGGAGCAGTACTTC.

The genes are TRBV6-2 or TRBV6-3 and TRBJ2-7, with D possibly TRBD2 on 6 matching bases. The CDR3 is made up of 13 amino acids. Germline CDR1 is MNHEY and CDR2 is SVGEGT. The V end lost 0 bases, the J end lost 4 bases, and 7 bases lay between the germline ends. The CDR3 region has the DNA TGTGCCAGCAGTTACTCGGGACTTTACGAGCAGTACTTC. This translates into CASSYSGLYEQYF.

The chain employs TRBV5-1 and TRBJ2-7; 11 bases map to TRBD2. Germline V CDR1 and CDR2: SGHRS, YFSETQ. There are 17 residues in the CDR3. V shed 5 bases, J shed 2 bases, and the junction held 12 bases outside the gene matches. Here the CDR3 DNA reads TGCGCCAGCAGGACCTTACCCTTTAGCGGGAGGGCCTACGAGCAGTACTTC. It encodes CASRTLPFSGRAYEQYF.

V and J are TRBV11-2 and TRBJ2-2; maybe TRBD2 (5 bases). The CDR3 runs to 16 residues. CDR1 is SGHAT, CDR2 FQNNGV, per germline. Trimming shortened V by 5 bases and J by 1 base, and 14 bases separated the two germline ends. The DNA of the CDR3 is TGTGCCAGCAGCCCACGGACTCAGATGAACACCGGGGAGCTGTTTTTT. It translates to CASSPRTQMNTGELFF.

This rearrangement joins TRBV7-8 to TRBJ2-7, with 9 bases matching TRBD1. The germline gives CDR1 SGHVS, CDR2 FQNEAQ. The CDR3 extends over 15 amino acids. Germline trimming cut 5 bases from V and 4 bases from J; bases unmatched to any gene: 9. The CDR3 loop is CASSRTGTGTYEQYF. Written as DNA, the CDR3 is TGTGCCAGCAGCCGAACCGGGACAGGGACGTACGAGCAGTACTTC.

This sequence joins TRBV12-3 or TRBV12-4 and TRBJ2-2, with TRBD1 as a possible D gene (6 bases). V was trimmed by 7 bases and J by 7 bases, leaving 13 bases between them. This CDR3 is built from 13 residues. In nucleotides, the CDR3 is TGTGCCAGCAACAGGGACGCCAGCGGGGAGCTGTTTTTT. Amino acid sequence: CASNRDASGELFF.

The rearrangement uses TRBV27 and TRBJ1-6, with 10 bases matching TRBD1. V gave up 2 bases and J gave up 7 bases; unmatched junction bases: 11. This CDR3 is built from 18 residues. Germline V gene data show CDR1 as MNHEY and CDR2 as SMNVEV (reference sequence). This chain's CDR3 is CASSLTTGGAGGNSPLHF. Here the CDR3 DNA reads TGTGCCAGCAGTTTAACGACAGGGGGCGCGGGCGGGAATTCACCCCTCCACTTT.

J is TRBJ1-1 and V is TRBV28; D is perhaps TRBD1 (5 bases). Germline CDR1 and CDR2: MDHEN and SYDVKM. Between the trimmed V and J ends, which lost 8 bases and 9 bases, there was a span of 22 bases. The CDR3 totals 14 residues. The CDR3 nucleotides are TGTGCCAGCGCCAGCCCCCAGGGAAATGTTCAAGCTTTCTTT. It is translated as CASASPQGNVQAFF.

The genes are TRBV21-1 and TRBJ2-3; the table's TRBD1 call for D was not verified on the DNA. TRBV21-1 is assigned pseudogene status. CDR3 length: 14 amino acids. The CDR3 protein is CASSKRTAADTQYF. CDR3 DNA sequence: TGTGCCAGCAGCAAACGGACAGCCGCAGATACGCAGTATTTT.

The chain carries TRBV4-1 and TRBJ2-1, with 7 bases lining up with TRBD2. Unmatched junction bases numbered 2, after V lost 0 bases and J lost 0 bases. The CDR3 loop spans 16 amino acids. Germline assignment: CDR1 MGHRA and CDR2 YSYEKL. In DNA, the CDR3 is TGCGCCAGCAGCCAAGAGGGACTAAGCTCCTACAATGAGCAGTTCTTC. This sequence encodes CASSQEGLSSYNEQFF.

The rearrangement uses TRBV27 and TRBJ2-3; 8 positions match TRBD2. V gave up 7 bases and J gave up 5 bases; unmatched junction bases: 8. Germline CDR1 is MNHEY and CDR2 is SMNVEV (reference sequence). CDR3 length: 14 amino acids. The CDR3 nucleotides read TGTGCCAGCAAGGCAGCGGGAGTGATAGATACGCAGTATTTT. Its protein product is CASKAAGVIDTQYF.

The rearrangement joins TRBV19 to TRBJ1-1, with D hard to call. Germline CDR1 is LNHDA and CDR2 is SQIVND (reference sequence). Trimming pared 3 bases from V and 8 bases from J, leaving 16 bases between. This CDR3 is built from 14 residues. This chain's CDR3 is CASSIAGGTAEAFF. In DNA form, the CDR3 reads TGTGCCAGTAGTATTGCCGGCGGCACTGCAGAAGCTTTCTTT.

V usage is TRBV28 and J usage is TRBJ1-5; TRBD1 agrees at 8 bases. This CDR3 has 15 residues. CDR1 MDHEN and CDR2 SYDVKM come from the germline V gene. The V segment lost 6 bases and the J segment 1 base; nucleotides outside the gene matches: 5. CDR3 nucleotides: TGTGCCAGCAGCCCGGACAGGGAGAGCAATCAGCCCCAGCATTTT. It encodes CASSPDRESNQPQHF.

The chain has TRBV9 and TRBJ1-5; 8 bases fit TRBD1. Germline V gives CDR1 SGDLS, CDR2 YYNGEE. V was clipped by 3 bases and J by 4 bases; unmatched bases: 3. This CDR3 region has 14 residues. The CDR3 DNA follows: TGTGCCAGCAGCGGGGACAGGACTAATCAGCCCCAGCATTTT. Translated: CASSGDRTNQPQHF.

The rearrangement links TRBV4-3 to TRBJ2-2; 12 nucleotides match TRBD1. The germline V gene has CDR1 LGHNA and CDR2 YSLEER. This CDR3 region has 16 residues. V dropped 5 bases and J dropped 3; count of bases not matched to a gene: 4. The CDR3 sequence is CASSARDRGHTGELFF. CDR3 in DNA: TGCGCCAGCAGCGCCAGGGACAGGGGGCACACCGGGGAGCTGTTTTTT.

The chain employs TRBV19 and TRBJ2-1; 9 positions match TRBD2. The trim removed 3 bases at V and 8 bases at J, leaving 20 bases unmatched. This CDR3 is built from 19 residues. Per germline, CDR1 LNHDA and CDR2 SQIVND (reference sequence). The CDR3 here is CASSIIGLFGLARPDEQFF. DNA for the CDR3: TGTGCCAGTAGTATTATTGGGTTGTTTGGACTAGCGAGACCAGATGAGCAGTTCTTC.

The rearrangement joins TRBV5-5 to TRBJ2-2; D possibly corresponds to TRBD2 (6 bases). Germline CDR1 reads SGHKS; CDR2 reads YYEKEE (reference sequence). This CDR3 has 16 amino acids. V dropped 0 bases and J dropped 6 bases, with 15 bases sitting between them. CDR3 in amino acids: CASSLVVGSESGELFF. For the CDR3, the DNA is TGTGCCAGCAGCTTGGTCGTCGGGAGTGAGTCCGGGGAGCTGTTTTTT.

This rearrangement joins TRBV12-5 to TRBJ1-4, with D unresolved. This CDR3 contains 15 residues. Deletions cut 6 bases from V and 0 bases from J, with 11 bases between. The V gene's germline CDR1 is LGHNT and CDR2 FRNRAP. DNA for the CDR3: TGTGCTAGTGGCCACAGATCTGCAACTAATGAAAAACTGTTTTTT. It is translated as CASGHRSATNEKLFF.

In DNA form, the CDR3 reads TGTGCCAGCAGTTATGTGGTAGCGTCGGTAGAAAACATTCAGTACTTC. Its protein product is CASSYVVASVENIQYF. This chain uses TRBV6-2 or TRBV6-3 with TRBJ2-4; a weak D match, TRBD2 (5 bases). V lost 3 bases and J 5 bases, leaving 17 bases between the germline ends. The CDR3 runs to 16 residues. Germline CDR1 MNHEY, CDR2 SVGEGT.

CDR3 nucleotides: TGTGCCAGCTCTCTCGGGGGGGACCTTAGCTACAATGAGCAGTTCTTC. Translation: CASSLGGDLSYNEQFF. The chain combines TRBV18 with TRBJ2-1, with 8 bases aligning to TRBD2. V was clipped by 6 bases and J by 3 bases; unmatched bases: 10. Germline V gene data show CDR1 as KGHSH and CDR2 as LQKENI. CDR3 length equals 16 residues.

V usage is TRBV19 and J usage is TRBJ1-4; D is possibly TRBD1 (6 bases). The V end lost 10 bases, the J end lost 4 bases, and 13 bases lay between the germline ends. This CDR3 comprises 13 residues. Germline values: CDR1 LNHDA, CDR2 SQIVND (reference sequence). The CDR3 sequence: CATKGRGNEKLFF. Written as DNA, the CDR3 is TGTGCCACCAAGGGCAGGGGTAATGAAAAACTGTTTTTT.

The rearrangement links TRBV7-3 to TRBJ2-5; 7 bases map to TRBD2. CDR1 is SGHTA and CDR2 is FQGTGA in the germline V gene. The CDR3 is 21 residues long. The V and J ends lost 3 bases and 5 bases, in that order; junction bases with no gene match: 27. The CDR3 DNA reads TGTGCCAGCAGCTTCTCCCCCCCGGGAGGCCCCCCAGGACCGACGGGGGAGACCCAGTACTTC. It yields the protein CASSFSPPGGPPGPTGETQYF. Full variable domain (remainder filled in from reference TRBV7-3 and TRBJ2-5): GAGVSQTPSNKVTEKGKYVELRCDPISGHTALYWYRQSLGQGPEFLIYFQGTGAADDSGLPNDRFFAVRPEGSVSTLKIQRTERGDSAVYLCASSFSPPGGPPGPTGETQYFGPGTRLLVL.